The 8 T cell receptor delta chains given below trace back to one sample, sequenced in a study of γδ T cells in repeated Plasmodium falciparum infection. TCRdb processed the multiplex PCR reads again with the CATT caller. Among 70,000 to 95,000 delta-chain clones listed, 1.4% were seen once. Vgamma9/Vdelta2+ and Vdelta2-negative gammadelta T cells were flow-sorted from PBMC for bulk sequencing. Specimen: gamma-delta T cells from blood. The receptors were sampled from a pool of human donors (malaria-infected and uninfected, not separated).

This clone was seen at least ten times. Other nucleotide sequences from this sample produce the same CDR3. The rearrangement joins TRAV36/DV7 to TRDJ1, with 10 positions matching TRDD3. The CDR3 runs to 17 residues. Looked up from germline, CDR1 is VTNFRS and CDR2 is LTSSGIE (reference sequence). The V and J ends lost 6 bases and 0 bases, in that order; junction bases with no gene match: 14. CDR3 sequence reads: CAASITGGCPYTDKLIF. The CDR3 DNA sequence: TGTGCTGCGAGTATCACTGGGGGATGCCCCTACACCGATAAACTCATCTTT.

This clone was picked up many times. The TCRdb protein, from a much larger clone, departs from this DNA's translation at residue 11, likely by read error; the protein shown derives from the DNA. The DNA of the CDR3 is TGTGCCTGTGACACCGCCGGGGTTCTCCGGTGCACCGATAAACTCATCTTT. As protein: CACDTAGVLRCTDKLIF. This chain connects TRDV2 to TRDJ1; the D is unclear. The J gene, missing from TCRdb, was assigned here through DNA to germline matching. The V gene's germline CDR1 is GEAIGNYY and CDR2 EKD. CDR3 size: 17 residues. The V and J ends lost 0 bases and 1 base respectively, with 17 bases between them.

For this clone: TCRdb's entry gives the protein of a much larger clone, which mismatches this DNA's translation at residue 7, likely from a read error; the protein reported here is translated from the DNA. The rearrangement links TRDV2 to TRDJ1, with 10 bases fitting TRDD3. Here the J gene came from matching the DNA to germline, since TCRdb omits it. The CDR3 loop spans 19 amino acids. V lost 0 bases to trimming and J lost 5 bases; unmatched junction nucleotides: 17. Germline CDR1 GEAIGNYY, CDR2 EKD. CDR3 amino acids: CACDTHSPNWGMETDKLIF. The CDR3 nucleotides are TGTGCCTGTGACACCCACTCTCCTAACTGGGGGATGGAAACGGATAAACTCATCTTT.

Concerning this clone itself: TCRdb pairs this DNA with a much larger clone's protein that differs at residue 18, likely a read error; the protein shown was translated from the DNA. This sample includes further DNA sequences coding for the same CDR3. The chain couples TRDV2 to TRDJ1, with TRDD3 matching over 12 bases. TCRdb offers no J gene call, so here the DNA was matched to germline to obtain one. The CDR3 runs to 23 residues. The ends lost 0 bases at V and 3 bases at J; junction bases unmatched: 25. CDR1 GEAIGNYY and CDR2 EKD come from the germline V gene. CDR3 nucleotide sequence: TGTGCCTGTGACACCGTACCTACGGGAGGTAATCTGGGGGATACGAGGGGTGCCGATAAACTCATCTTT. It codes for CACDTVPTGGNLGDTRGADKLIF.

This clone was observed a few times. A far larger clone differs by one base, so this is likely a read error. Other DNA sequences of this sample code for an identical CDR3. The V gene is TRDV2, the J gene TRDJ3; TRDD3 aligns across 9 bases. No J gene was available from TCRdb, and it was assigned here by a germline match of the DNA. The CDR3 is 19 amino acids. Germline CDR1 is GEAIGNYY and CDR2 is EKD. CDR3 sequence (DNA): TGCGCCTGTGACTCCCGTACTGGGGGAAGCTCCTGGGACACCCGACAGATGTTTTTC. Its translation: CACDSRTGGSSWDTRQMFF.

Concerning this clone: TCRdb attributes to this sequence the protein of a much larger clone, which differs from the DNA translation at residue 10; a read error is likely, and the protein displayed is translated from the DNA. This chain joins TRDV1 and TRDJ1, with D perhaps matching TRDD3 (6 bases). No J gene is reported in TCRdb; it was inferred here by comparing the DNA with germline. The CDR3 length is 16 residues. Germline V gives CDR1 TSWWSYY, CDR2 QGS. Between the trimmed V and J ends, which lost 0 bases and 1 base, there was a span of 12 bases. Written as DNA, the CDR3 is TGTGCTCTTGGGGAACTGTCCCGATACGGCACCGATAAACTCATCTTT. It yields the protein CALGELSRYGTDKLIF.

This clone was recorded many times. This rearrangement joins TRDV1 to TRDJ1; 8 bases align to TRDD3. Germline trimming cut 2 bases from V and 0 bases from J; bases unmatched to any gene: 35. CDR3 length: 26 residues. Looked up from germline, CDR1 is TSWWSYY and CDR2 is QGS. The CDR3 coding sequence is TGTGCTCTTGGGGAAAACCTACGTGATGTATTACTGGGGGCCCCAAACGCCATAACGTACACCGATAAACTCATCTTT. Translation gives CALGENLRDVLLGAPNAITYTDKLIF.

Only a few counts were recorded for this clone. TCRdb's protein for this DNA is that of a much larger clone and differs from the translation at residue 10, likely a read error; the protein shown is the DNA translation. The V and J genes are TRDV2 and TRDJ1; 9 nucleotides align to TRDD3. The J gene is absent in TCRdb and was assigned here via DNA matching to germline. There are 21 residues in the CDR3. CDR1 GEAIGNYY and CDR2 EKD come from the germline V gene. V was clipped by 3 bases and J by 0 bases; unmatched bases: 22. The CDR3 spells CACDRLVPTGTGGQYTDKLIF. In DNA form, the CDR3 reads TGTGCCTGTGACCGCTTGGTTCCTACGGGTACTGGGGGACAGTACACCGATAAACTCATCTTT.